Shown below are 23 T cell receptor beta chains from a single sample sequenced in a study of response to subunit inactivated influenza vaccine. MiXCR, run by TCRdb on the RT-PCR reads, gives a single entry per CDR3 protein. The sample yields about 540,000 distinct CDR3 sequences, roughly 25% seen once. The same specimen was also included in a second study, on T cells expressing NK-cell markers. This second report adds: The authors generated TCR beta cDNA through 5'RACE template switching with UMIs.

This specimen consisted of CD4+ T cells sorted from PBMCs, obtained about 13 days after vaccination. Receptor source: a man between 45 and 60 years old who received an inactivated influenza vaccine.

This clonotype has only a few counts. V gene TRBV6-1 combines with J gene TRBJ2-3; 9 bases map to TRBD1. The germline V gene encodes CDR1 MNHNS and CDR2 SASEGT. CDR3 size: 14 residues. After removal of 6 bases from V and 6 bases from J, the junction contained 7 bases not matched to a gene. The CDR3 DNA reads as TGTGCCAGCAGCCGAAACAGGGGGCGTGATACGCAGTATTTT. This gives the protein CASSRNRGRDTQYF.

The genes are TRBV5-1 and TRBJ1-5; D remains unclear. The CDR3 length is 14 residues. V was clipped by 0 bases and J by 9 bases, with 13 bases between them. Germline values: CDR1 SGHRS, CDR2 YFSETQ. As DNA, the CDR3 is TGCGCCAGCAGCTTGGCCCCGGAAGAGGGGCCCCAGCATTTT. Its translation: CASSLAPEEGPQHF.

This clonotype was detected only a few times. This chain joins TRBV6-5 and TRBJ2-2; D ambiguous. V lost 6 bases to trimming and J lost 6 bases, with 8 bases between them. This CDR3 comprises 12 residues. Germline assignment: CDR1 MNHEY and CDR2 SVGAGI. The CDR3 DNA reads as TGTGCCAGCAGATACGTTGCCGGGGAGCTGTTTTTT. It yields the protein CASRYVAGELFF.

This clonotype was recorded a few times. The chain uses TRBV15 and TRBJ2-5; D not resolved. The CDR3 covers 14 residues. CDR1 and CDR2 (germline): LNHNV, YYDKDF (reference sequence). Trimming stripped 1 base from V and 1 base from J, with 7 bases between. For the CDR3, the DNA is TGTGCCACCAGCAGAGCACTAACCCAAGAGACCCAGTACTTC. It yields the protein CATSRALTQETQYF.

The CDR3 DNA reads TGCAGTGCAGGGGACAACGAGCAGTACTTC. This encodes CSAGDNEQYF. This chain joins TRBV20-1 and TRBJ2-7; possible D gene TRBD1, 6 bases. The germline V gene has CDR1 DFQATT and CDR2 SNEGSKA (reference sequence). V was pared by 6 bases and J by 5 bases, with 8 bases between. CDR3 length equals 10 residues.

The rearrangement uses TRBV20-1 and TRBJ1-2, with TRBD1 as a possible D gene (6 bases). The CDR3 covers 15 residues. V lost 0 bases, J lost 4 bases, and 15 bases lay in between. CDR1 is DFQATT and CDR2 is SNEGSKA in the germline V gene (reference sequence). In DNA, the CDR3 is TGCAGTGCTAGAGAGGCGGGACAACAGGGCTATGGCTACACCTTC. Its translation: CSAREAGQQGYGYTF.

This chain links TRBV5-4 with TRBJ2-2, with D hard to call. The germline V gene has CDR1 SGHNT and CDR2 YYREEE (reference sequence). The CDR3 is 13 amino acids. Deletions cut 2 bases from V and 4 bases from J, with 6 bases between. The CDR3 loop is CASSFQSTGELFF. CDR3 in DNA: TGTGCCAGCAGCTTCCAGTCCACCGGGGAGCTGTTTTTT.

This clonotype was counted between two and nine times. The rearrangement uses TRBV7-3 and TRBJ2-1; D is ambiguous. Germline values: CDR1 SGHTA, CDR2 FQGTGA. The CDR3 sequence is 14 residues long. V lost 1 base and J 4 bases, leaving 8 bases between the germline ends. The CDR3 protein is CASSLREGYNEQFF. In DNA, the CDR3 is TGTGCCAGCAGCTTAAGGGAAGGGTACAATGAGCAGTTCTTC.

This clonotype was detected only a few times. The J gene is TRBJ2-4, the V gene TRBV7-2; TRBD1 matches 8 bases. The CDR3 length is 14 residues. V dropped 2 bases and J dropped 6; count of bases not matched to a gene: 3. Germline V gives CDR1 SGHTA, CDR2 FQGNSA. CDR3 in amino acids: CASSLQGAGNIQYF. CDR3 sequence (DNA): TGTGCCAGCAGCTTACAGGGGGCTGGAAACATTCAGTACTTC. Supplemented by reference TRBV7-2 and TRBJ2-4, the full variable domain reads GAGVSQSPSNKVTEKGKDVELRCDPISGHTALYWYRQSLGQGLEFLIYFQGNSAPDKSGLPSDRFSAERTGGSVSTLTIQRTQQEDSAVYLCASSLQGAGNIQYFGAGTRLSVL.

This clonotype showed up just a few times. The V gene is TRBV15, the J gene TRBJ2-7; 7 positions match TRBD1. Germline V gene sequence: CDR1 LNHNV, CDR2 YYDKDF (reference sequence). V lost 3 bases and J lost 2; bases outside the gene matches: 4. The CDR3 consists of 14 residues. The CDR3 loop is CATSRRTGTYEQYF. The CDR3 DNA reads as TGTGCCACCAGCAGGAGGACAGGTACCTACGAGCAGTACTTC.

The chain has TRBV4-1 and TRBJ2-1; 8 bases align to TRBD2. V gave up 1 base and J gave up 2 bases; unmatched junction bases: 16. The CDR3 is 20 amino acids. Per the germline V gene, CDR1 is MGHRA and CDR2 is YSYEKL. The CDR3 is CASSQGFGQRASGPYNEQFF. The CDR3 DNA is TGCGCCAGCAGCCAAGGGTTTGGACAGCGGGCTAGCGGGCCCTACAATGAGCAGTTCTTC.

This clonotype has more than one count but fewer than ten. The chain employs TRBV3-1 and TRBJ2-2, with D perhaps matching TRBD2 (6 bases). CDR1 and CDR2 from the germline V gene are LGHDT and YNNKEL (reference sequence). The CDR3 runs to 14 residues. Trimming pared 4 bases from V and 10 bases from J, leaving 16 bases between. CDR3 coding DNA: TGTGCCAGCAGCCCGGGACTGCCGGTCGTGGAGCTGTTTTTT. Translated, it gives CASSPGLPVVELFF.

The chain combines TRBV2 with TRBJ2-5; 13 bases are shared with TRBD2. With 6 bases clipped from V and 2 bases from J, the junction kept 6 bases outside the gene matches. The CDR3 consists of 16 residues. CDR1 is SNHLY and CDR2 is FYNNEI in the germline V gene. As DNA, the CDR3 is TGTGCCAGCAGGGTCACACTAGCGGGGGGGCAAGAGACCCAGTACTTC. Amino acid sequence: CASRVTLAGGQETQYF.

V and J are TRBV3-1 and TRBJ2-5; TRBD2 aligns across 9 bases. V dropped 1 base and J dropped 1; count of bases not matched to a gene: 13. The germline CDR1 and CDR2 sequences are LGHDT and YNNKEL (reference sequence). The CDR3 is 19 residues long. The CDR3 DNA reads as TGTGCCAGCAGCCAAGGGGCGGCCGGGACTAGCAAAACCCAAGAGACCCAGTACTTC. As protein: CASSQGAAGTSKTQETQYF.

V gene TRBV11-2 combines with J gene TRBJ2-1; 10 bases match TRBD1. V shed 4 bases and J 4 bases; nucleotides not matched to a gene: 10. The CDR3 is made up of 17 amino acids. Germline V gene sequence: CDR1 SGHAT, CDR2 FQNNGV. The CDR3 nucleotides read TGTGCCAGCAGCTCCCATTGGGGGACAGGGGTTTACAATGAGCAGTTCTTC. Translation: CASSSHWGTGVYNEQFF.

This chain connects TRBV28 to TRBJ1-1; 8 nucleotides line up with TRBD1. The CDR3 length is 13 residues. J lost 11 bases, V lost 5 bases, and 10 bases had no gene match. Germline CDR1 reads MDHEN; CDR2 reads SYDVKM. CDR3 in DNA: TGTGCCAGCAGTCCCAGGGGGCGAGGCGGTGCTTTCTTT. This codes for CASSPRGRGGAFF.

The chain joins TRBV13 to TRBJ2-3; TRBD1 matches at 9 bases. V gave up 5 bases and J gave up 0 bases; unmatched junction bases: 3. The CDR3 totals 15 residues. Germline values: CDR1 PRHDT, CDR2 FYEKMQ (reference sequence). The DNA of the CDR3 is TGTGCCAGCAGCGCAGACAGGGGGAGCACAGATACGCAGTATTTT. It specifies CASSADRGSTDTQYF. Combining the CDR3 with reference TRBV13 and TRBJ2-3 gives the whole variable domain AAGVIQSPRHLIKEKRETATLKCYPIPRHDTVYWYQQGPGQDPQFLISFYEKMQSDKGSIPDRFSAQQFSDYHSELNMSSLELGDSALYFCASSADRGSTDTQYFGPGTRLTVL.

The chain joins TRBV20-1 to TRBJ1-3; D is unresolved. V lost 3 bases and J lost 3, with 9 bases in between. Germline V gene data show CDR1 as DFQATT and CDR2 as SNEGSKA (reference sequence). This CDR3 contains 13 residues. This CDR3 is CSASKDYGNTIYF. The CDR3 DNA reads TGCAGTGCTAGTAAGGACTATGGAAACACCATATATTTT.

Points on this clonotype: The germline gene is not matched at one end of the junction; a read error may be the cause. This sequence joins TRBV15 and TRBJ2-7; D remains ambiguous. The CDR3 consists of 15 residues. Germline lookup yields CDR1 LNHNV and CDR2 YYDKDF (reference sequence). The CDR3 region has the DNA TGTGCCACCAGCAGAGATCCAGCGAGCTCCTGCGAGCAGTACTTC. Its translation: CATSRDPASSCEQYF.

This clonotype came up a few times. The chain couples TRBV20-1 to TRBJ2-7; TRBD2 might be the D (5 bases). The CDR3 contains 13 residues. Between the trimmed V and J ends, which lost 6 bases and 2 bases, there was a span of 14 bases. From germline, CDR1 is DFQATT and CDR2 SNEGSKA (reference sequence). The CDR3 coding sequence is TGCAGTGCCCCGGGGATCGGTGCCTACGAGCAGTACTTC. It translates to CSAPGIGAYEQYF.

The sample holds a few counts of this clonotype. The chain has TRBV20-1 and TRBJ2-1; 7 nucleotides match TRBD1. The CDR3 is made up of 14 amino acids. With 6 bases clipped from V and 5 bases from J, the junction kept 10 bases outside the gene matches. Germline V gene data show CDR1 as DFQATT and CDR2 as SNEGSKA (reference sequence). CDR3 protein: CSAFITGQNNEQFF. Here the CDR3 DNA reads TGCAGTGCCTTCATAACGGGACAGAACAATGAGCAGTTCTTC.

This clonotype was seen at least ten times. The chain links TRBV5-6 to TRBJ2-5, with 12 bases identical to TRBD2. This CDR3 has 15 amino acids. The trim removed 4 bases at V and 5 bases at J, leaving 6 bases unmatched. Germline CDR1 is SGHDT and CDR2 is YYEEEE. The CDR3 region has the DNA TGTGCCAGCAGCGGAACCGGGACTAGCGGGGAGACCCAGTACTTC. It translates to CASSGTGTSGETQYF. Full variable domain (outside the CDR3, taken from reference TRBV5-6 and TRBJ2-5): DAGVTQSPTHLIKTRGQQVTLRCSPKSGHDTVSWYQQALGQGPQFIFQYYEEEERQRGNFPDRFSGHQFPNYSSELNVNALLLGDSALYLCASSGTGTSGETQYFGPGTRLLVL.

The CDR3 spells CSVQTGKETQYF. For the CDR3, the DNA is TGCAGCGTGCAGACAGGGAAAGAGACCCAGTACTTC. V usage is TRBV29-1 and J usage is TRBJ2-5, with 7 bases fitting TRBD1. V lost 6 bases to trimming and J lost 3 bases; unmatched junction nucleotides: 4. CDR1 SQVTM and CDR2 ANQGSEA come from the germline V gene. The CDR3 is 12 amino acids.